The 15 T cell receptor beta chains below come from one sample, sequenced in a study of T cells after yellow fever vaccination. TCRdb called the 5' RACE reads again in MiXCR, with one record for every CDR3 protein. The sample shows hundreds of thousands of distinct CDR3 sequences, around a sixth of them seen only once. This specimen was PBMCs, taken before the yellow fever booster vaccination. The receptors were gathered from a man aged 18-30 years who received the YFV17D yellow fever vaccine.

This clonotype turned up a few times. The chain joins TRBV12-3 or TRBV12-4 to TRBJ2-5; D remains ambiguous. The V end was cut by 2 bases, the J end by 2 bases, with 6 bases between. The CDR3 runs to 13 residues. The CDR3 loop reads CASSLYTQETQYF. The CDR3 bases are TGTGCCAGCAGTTTATACACTCAAGAGACCCAGTACTTC.

The chain is built from TRBV5-4 and TRBJ2-1, with 13 nucleotides matching TRBD2. This CDR3 contains 17 residues. V lost 4 bases and J lost 7; bases outside the gene matches: 11. The germline gives CDR1 SGHNT, CDR2 YYREEE (reference sequence). CDR3 DNA sequence: TGTGCCAGCAGCCCCCGGACTAGCGGGGGTCCGGGTAATGAGCAGTTCTTC. It yields the protein CASSPRTSGGPGNEQFF.

This clonotype showed up just a few times. The rearrangement links TRBV7-8 to TRBJ2-3; D is perhaps TRBD1 or TRBD2 (5 bases each). The CDR3 has 16 residues. V was shortened by 5 bases and J by 2 bases, with 17 bases between the two germline ends. Germline values: CDR1 SGHVS, CDR2 FQNEAQ. In DNA, the CDR3 is TGTGCCAGCAGCCAGCCGGGACGCCCTTCCACAGATACGCAGTATTTT. It yields the protein CASSQPGRPSTDTQYF.

With regard to this clonotype: A junction end diverges from the germline sequence, so it may reflect a read error. The V and J genes are TRBV11-3 and TRBJ2-5; D unresolved. CDR1 and CDR2 from the germline V gene are SGHNT and YENEEA. The CDR3 runs 12 residues. CDR3 DNA sequence: TGTGCCAACAGCTTCGGTTCCGAGACCCAGTACTTC. Translated: CANSFGSETQYF.

This clonotype came up a few times. The chain employs TRBV7-9 and TRBJ2-6; possibly TRBD2 for D (5 bases). The germline gives CDR1 SEHNR, CDR2 FQNEAQ (reference sequence). The germline V and J ends were trimmed by 1 base and 2 bases, with 9 bases remaining between them. This CDR3 is 16 amino acids long. In DNA, the CDR3 is TGTGCCAGCAGCTTAGTCGCGAGGGCTGGGGCCAACGTCCTGACTTTC. Encoded protein: CASSLVARAGANVLTF. Full variable domain (remainder filled in from reference TRBV7-9 and TRBJ2-6): DTGVSQNPRHKITKRGQNVTFRCDPISEHNRLYWYRQTLGQGPEFLTYFQNEAQLEKSRLLSDRFSAERPKGSFSTLEIQRTEQGDSAMYLCASSLVARAGANVLTFGAGSRLTVL.

This chain uses TRBV4-1 with TRBJ2-2; D remains ambiguous. Germline assignment: CDR1 MGHRA and CDR2 YSYEKL. This CDR3 region has 12 residues. Trimming took off 7 bases at V and 1 base at J, with 4 bases between the two ends. As DNA, the CDR3 is TGCGCCAGCAAAGAGAACACCGGGGAGCTGTTTTTT. Protein: CASKENTGELFF.

J is TRBJ2-6 and V is TRBV3-1; no reliable D call. The CDR3 has 15 residues. Between the trimmed V and J ends, which lost 7 bases and 0 bases, there was a span of 10 bases. CDR1 is LGHDT, CDR2 YNNKEL, per germline (reference sequence). CDR3 DNA sequence: TGTGCCAGCAAACAGAGCAGCTCTGGGGCCAACGTCCTGACTTTC. Amino acid sequence: CASKQSSSGANVLTF. Full variable domain (outside the CDR3, taken from reference TRBV3-1 and TRBJ2-6): DTAVSQTPKYLVTQMGNDKSIKCEQNLGHDTMYWYKQDSKKFLKIMFSYNNKELIINETVPNRFSPKSPDKAHLNLHINSLELGDSAVYFCASKQSSSGANVLTFGAGSRLTVL.

This clonotype has only a few counts. This chain connects TRBV20-1 to TRBJ2-2; D may be TRBD2 (5 bases). The germline gives CDR1 DFQATT, CDR2 SNEGSKA (reference sequence). V was cut by 1 base and J by 6 bases, with 9 bases left in between. This CDR3 has 13 amino acids. CDR3 amino acids: CSARVVRAGELFF. The DNA for the CDR3 is TGCAGTGCTAGAGTGGTGAGGGCCGGGGAGCTGTTTTTT.

This clonotype has more than one count but fewer than ten. The rearrangement uses TRBV15 and TRBJ1-1; the D gene is possibly TRBD1 (6 bases). There are 14 residues in the CDR3. Trimming shortened V by 1 base and J by 5 bases, and 11 bases separated the two germline ends. CDR1 LNHNV and CDR2 YYDKDF come from the germline V gene (reference sequence). CDR3 DNA: TGTGCCACCAGCAGAGCCACAGGGTTTACTGAAGCTTTCTTT. This sequence encodes CATSRATGFTEAFF.

A few counts support this clonotype. The genes are TRBV5-1 and TRBJ2-2, with D possibly TRBD2 on 5 matching bases. The length of the CDR3 is 19 residues. Germline V CDR1 and CDR2: SGHRS, YFSETQ. V was clipped by 6 bases and J by 4 bases, with 28 bases between them. The CDR3 sequence: CASKYGVTGIAPFTGELFF. CDR3 coding DNA: TGCGCCAGCAAATACGGAGTAACCGGGATTGCGCCATTCACCGGGGAGCTGTTTTTT. The variable domain in full, with the rest retrieved from reference TRBV5-1 and TRBJ2-2, is KAGVTQTPRYLIKTRGQQVTLSCSPISGHRSVSWYQQTPGQGLQFLFEYFSETQRNKGNFPGRFSGRQFSNSRSEMNVSTLELGDSALYLCASKYGVTGIAPFTGELFFGEGSRLTVL.

V gene TRBV11-2 combines with J gene TRBJ2-7, with D perhaps TRBD2 (6 bases). The CDR3 sequence is 15 residues long. Trimming removed 0 bases at V and 6 bases at J, with 15 bases between. Germline V gene data show CDR1 as SGHAT and CDR2 as FQNNGV. The CDR3 coding sequence is TGTGCCAGCAGCTTAGAGGGACTCCCCTGCCGCGAGCAGTACGTC. Translating gives CASSLEGLPCREQYV.

The V gene is TRBV18, the J gene TRBJ2-1; TRBD1 agrees at 7 bases. The trim removed 3 bases at V and 9 bases at J, leaving 5 bases unmatched. The CDR3 sequence is 13 residues long. Germline V gene sequence: CDR1 KGHSH, CDR2 LQKENI. The CDR3 DNA reads as TGTGCCAGCTCACCGCCAGACAGGGTTGAGCAGTTCTTC. Protein: CASSPPDRVEQFF.

This clonotype appeared many times. This sequence joins TRBV20-1 and TRBJ1-1, with D possibly TRBD1 on 5 matching bases. Between the trimmed V and J ends, which lost 6 bases and 10 bases, there was a span of 18 bases. Germline CDR1 reads DFQATT; CDR2 reads SNEGSKA (reference sequence). The CDR3 contains 12 residues. CDR3 protein: CSALRQTLGAFF. The DNA for the CDR3 is TGCAGTGCCCTTCGACAGACCCTCGGAGCTTTCTTT.

In this sample, this clonotype turned up many times. This chain uses TRBV12-3 or TRBV12-4 with TRBJ1-4; 12 nucleotides align to TRBD1. V lost 5 bases and J lost 6; bases outside the gene matches: 4. The length of the CDR3 is 15 residues. The CDR3 sequence: CASSKGDRGHEKLFF. The CDR3 DNA sequence: TGTGCCAGCAGTAAGGGGGACAGGGGGCATGAAAAACTGTTTTTT.

The CDR3 protein is CASGQDRGRGLNTEAFF. The CDR3 DNA follows: TGTGCTAGTGGTCAGGACAGGGGGCGAGGGCTGAACACTGAAGCTTTCTTT. The V call is TRBV12-5, the J call TRBJ1-1, with TRBD1 identical over 11 bases. V gave up 5 bases and J gave up 0 bases; unmatched junction bases: 8. This CDR3 is built from 17 residues. Germline CDR1 and CDR2: LGHNT and FRNRAP.